This T cell receptor (beta chain) comes out of a study of vaccination and CD4 T cells after COVID-19. Study-wide background: SARS-CoV-2 was confirmed by nasal swab PCR; disease was mild in eight to ten, severe in one. Taking of post-vaccine samples occurred a median about 72 days after dose two (range 14 to 241).

Treatment: 10-day PBMC culture with coronavirus spike peptide pools or control peptides (ViraFEST assay). With the Oncomine TCR Beta short-read assay, DNA from cultured CD4+ T cells was sequenced. TCRdb ran MiXCR on the PCR reads and lists one entry per CDR3 protein. The data hold some 11,000 distinct CDR3 sequences, with about two fifths observed a single time. Germline V lookup: CDR1 DFQATT, CDR2 SNEGSKA (reference sequence). The CDR3 runs 15 residues. The trim removed 4 bases at V and 2 bases at J, leaving 6 bases unmatched. Of note for this clonotype: Antigen specificity is unknown.

The TCR comes from a human donor who had recovered from COVID-19. The material sequenced was CD4+ T cells from blood, cultured in vitro. V gene TRBV20-1 combines with J gene TRBJ1-3; TRBD1 matches at 9 bases. The CDR3 DNA reads TGCAGTGCTAAACCCGGGACAGGGCCTGGAAACACCATATATTTT. This codes for CSAKPGTGPGNTIYF.